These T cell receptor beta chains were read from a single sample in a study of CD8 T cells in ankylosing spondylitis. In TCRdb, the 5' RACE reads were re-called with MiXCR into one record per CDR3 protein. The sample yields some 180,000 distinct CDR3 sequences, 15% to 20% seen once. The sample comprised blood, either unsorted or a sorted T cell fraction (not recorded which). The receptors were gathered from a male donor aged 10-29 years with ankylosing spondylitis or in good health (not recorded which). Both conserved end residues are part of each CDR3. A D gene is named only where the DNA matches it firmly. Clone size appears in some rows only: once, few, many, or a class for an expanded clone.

cdr3_aa: CASSLNLGQLNEQFF
cdr3_nt: TGCGCCAGCAGCTTGAATTTGGGACAGCTCAATGAGCAGTTCTTC
d_call: TRBD1
clone_size: many
v_call: TRBV5-1
j_call: TRBJ2-1
cdr3_length: 15

cdr3_aa: CASRGTGGDVRWTGELFF
cdr3_nt: TGTGCCAGCAGGGGGACAGGGGGCGACGTTCGTTGGACCGGGGAGCTGTTTTTT
d_call: TRBD1
clone_size: .
v_call: TRBV7-9
j_call: TRBJ2-2
cdr3_length: 18

cdr3_aa: CSARTGGSGNTEAFF
cdr3_nt: TGCAGTGCTAGGACAGGGGGCTCCGGAAACACTGAAGCTTTCTTT
d_call: TRBD1
clone_size: .
v_call: TRBV20-1
j_call: TRBJ1-1
cdr3_length: 15

cdr3_aa: CSAPLQAFEQYF
cdr3_nt: TGCAGTGCCCCATTGCAAGCGTTCGAGCAGTACTTC
d_call: .
clone_size: many
v_call: TRBV20-1
j_call: TRBJ2-7
cdr3_length: 12

cdr3_aa: CASSISTPRGELFF
cdr3_nt: TGTGCCAGTAGTATCTCGACTCCGCGCGGGGAGCTGTTTTTT
d_call: .
clone_size: many
v_call: TRBV19
j_call: TRBJ2-2
cdr3_length: 14

cdr3_aa: CATSEGGLGETQYF
cdr3_nt: TGTGCCACCAGTGAAGGAGGGCTCGGTGAGACCCAGTACTTC
d_call: .
clone_size: many
v_call: TRBV24-1
j_call: TRBJ2-5
cdr3_length: 14

cdr3_aa: CASSIEVEQATGELFF
cdr3_nt: TGTGCCAGTAGTATAGAAGTCGAACAGGCCACCGGGGAGCTGTTTTTT
d_call: .
clone_size: .
v_call: TRBV19
j_call: TRBJ2-2
cdr3_length: 16

cdr3_aa: CAISEGGLINTGELFF
cdr3_nt: TGTGCCATCAGTGAGGGGGGTTTAATTAACACCGGGGAGCTGTTTTTT
d_call: .
clone_size: many
v_call: TRBV10-3
j_call: TRBJ2-2
cdr3_length: 16

cdr3_aa: CASSQVRGGELFF
cdr3_nt: TGTGCCAGCAGCCAAGTCAGGGGAGGGGAGCTGTTTTTT
d_call: .
clone_size: many
v_call: TRBV4-2
j_call: TRBJ2-2
cdr3_length: 13

cdr3_aa: CSANRQGADQPQHF
cdr3_nt: TGCAGTGCTAACCGACAGGGGGCCGATCAGCCCCAGCATTTT
d_call: TRBD1
clone_size: many
v_call: TRBV20-1
j_call: TRBJ1-5
cdr3_length: 14

cdr3_aa: CASTYSGRGHNSPLHF
cdr3_nt: TGTGCCAGCACCTACTCGGGAAGGGGCCATAATTCACCCCTCCACTTT
d_call: .
clone_size: many
v_call: TRBV7-9
j_call: TRBJ1-6
cdr3_length: 16

cdr3_aa: CASSQKNTEAFF
cdr3_nt: TGTGCCAGCTCACAAAAGAACACTGAAGCTTTCTTT
d_call: .
clone_size: many
v_call: TRBV18
j_call: TRBJ1-1
cdr3_length: 12

cdr3_aa: CASSFRGHNTQYF
cdr3_nt: TGTGCCAGCAGCTTCCGAGGTCATAATACGCAGTATTTT
d_call: .
clone_size: many
v_call: TRBV13
j_call: TRBJ2-3
cdr3_length: 13

cdr3_aa: CSVDPRQGSAYEQYF
cdr3_nt: TGCAGCGTTGACCCCAGACAGGGAAGCGCCTACGAGCAGTACTTC
d_call: TRBD1
clone_size: .
v_call: TRBV29-1
j_call: TRBJ2-7
cdr3_length: 15

cdr3_aa: CASSEGPNTGELFF
cdr3_nt: TGCGCCAGCAGTGAGGGCCCGAACACCGGGGAGCTGTTTTTT
d_call: .
clone_size: .
v_call: TRBV10-1
j_call: TRBJ2-2
cdr3_length: 14

cdr3_aa: CAWSWGQGFQPQHF
cdr3_nt: TGTGCCTGGAGTTGGGGACAGGGGTTTCAGCCCCAGCATTTT
d_call: TRBD1
clone_size: .
v_call: TRBV30
j_call: TRBJ1-5
cdr3_length: 14

cdr3_aa: CASSQDRGVTEAFF
cdr3_nt: TGCGCCAGCAGCCAAGATCGAGGGGTTACTGAAGCTTTCTTT
d_call: .
clone_size: many
v_call: TRBV4-1
j_call: TRBJ1-1
cdr3_length: 14

cdr3_aa: CSARDFRTGNPEAFF
cdr3_nt: TGCAGTGCTAGAGATTTTCGGACAGGGAACCCTGAAGCTTTCTTT
d_call: TRBD1
clone_size: once
v_call: TRBV20-1
j_call: TRBJ1-1
cdr3_length: 15

cdr3_aa: CASSLGGTEETQYF
cdr3_nt: TGTGCCAGCAGTCTGGGAGGGACAGAAGAGACCCAGTACTTC
d_call: .
clone_size: .
v_call: TRBV12-3/TRBV12-4
j_call: TRBJ2-5
cdr3_length: 14

cdr3_aa: CASTRAAEQFF
cdr3_nt: TGTGCCAGCACCCGAGCCGCGGAGCAGTTCTTC
d_call: .
clone_size: many
v_call: TRBV7-9
j_call: TRBJ2-1
cdr3_length: 11

cdr3_aa: CASSDVPSMGELFF
cdr3_nt: TGTGCCAGCAGTGACGTTCCTTCTATGGGGGAGCTGTTTTTT
d_call: .
clone_size: .
v_call: TRBV6-4
j_call: TRBJ2-2
cdr3_length: 14

cdr3_aa: CASSLGWGSNTEAFF
cdr3_nt: TGCGCCAGCAGCTTGGGCTGGGGCAGCAACACTGAAGCTTTCTTT
d_call: .
clone_size: .
v_call: TRBV5-1
j_call: TRBJ1-1
cdr3_length: 15

cdr3_aa: CASSQASLSGANVLTF
cdr3_nt: TGTGCCAGCAGCCAAGCTTCCCTCTCTGGGGCCAACGTCCTGACTTTC
d_call: .
clone_size: .
v_call: TRBV4-2
j_call: TRBJ2-6
cdr3_length: 16

cdr3_aa: CASSTGLETQYF
cdr3_nt: TGTGCCAGTAGTACAGGGTTGGAGACCCAGTACTTC
d_call: .
clone_size: few
v_call: TRBV19
j_call: TRBJ2-5
cdr3_length: 12

cdr3_aa: CASIKGIGSYEQYF
cdr3_nt: TGTGCCAGCATTAAAGGCATTGGTTCCTACGAGCAGTACTTC
d_call: .
clone_size: many
v_call: TRBV28
j_call: TRBJ2-7
cdr3_length: 14

cdr3_aa: CASSSKYNEQFF
cdr3_nt: TGTGCCAGCAGCTCCAAGTACAATGAGCAGTTCTTC
d_call: .
clone_size: many
v_call: TRBV11-3
j_call: TRBJ2-1
cdr3_length: 12

cdr3_aa: CASSSTGLAGVVINEQFF
cdr3_nt: TGTGCCAGCAGCTCAACCGGACTAGCGGGAGTAGTTATCAATGAGCAGTTCTTC
d_call: TRBD2
clone_size: .
v_call: TRBV12-3/TRBV12-4
j_call: TRBJ2-1
cdr3_length: 18

cdr3_aa: CATSRLRGEQFF
cdr3_nt: TGTGCCACCAGTAGGTTGAGGGGTGAGCAGTTCTTC
d_call: .
clone_size: .
v_call: TRBV24-1
j_call: TRBJ2-1
cdr3_length: 12

cdr3_aa: CASSQAQTIGVLRGTQYF
cdr3_nt: TGCGCCAGCAGCCAAGCACAGACAATTGGTGTCTTAAGAGGGACCCAGTACTTC
d_call: .
clone_size: many
v_call: TRBV4-1
j_call: TRBJ2-5
cdr3_length: 18

cdr3_aa: CSRRYEQYF
cdr3_nt: TGCAGCCGACGATACGAGCAGTACTTC
d_call: .
clone_size: few
v_call: TRBV29-1
j_call: TRBJ2-7
cdr3_length: 9

cdr3_aa: CASSQDIISDPYNEQFF
cdr3_nt: TGTGCCAGCAGCCAAGATATAATTTCGGATCCCTACAATGAGCAGTTCTTC
d_call: .
clone_size: many
v_call: TRBV3-1
j_call: TRBJ2-1
cdr3_length: 17

cdr3_aa: CASSSKTQYF
cdr3_nt: TGTGCCAGCAGTTCGAAGACCCAGTACTTC
d_call: .
clone_size: many
v_call: TRBV28
j_call: TRBJ2-5
cdr3_length: 10

cdr3_aa: CSVETFMNTEAFF
cdr3_nt: TGCAGCGTCGAGACTTTCATGAACACTGAAGCTTTCTTT
d_call: .
clone_size: many
v_call: TRBV29-1
j_call: TRBJ1-1
cdr3_length: 13

cdr3_aa: CASRDRVYEQYF
cdr3_nt: TGTGCCAGCAGGGACAGGGTCTACGAGCAGTACTTC
d_call: TRBD1
clone_size: .
v_call: TRBV6-5
j_call: TRBJ2-7
cdr3_length: 12

cdr3_aa: CASSLAKETQYF
cdr3_nt: TGCGCCAGCAGCTTGGCCAAAGAGACCCAGTACTTC
d_call: .
clone_size: many
v_call: TRBV5-1
j_call: TRBJ2-5
cdr3_length: 12

cdr3_aa: CATSDIPGLAGNEQFF
cdr3_nt: TGTGCCACCAGTGACATACCGGGACTAGCGGGTAATGAGCAGTTCTTC
d_call: TRBD2
clone_size: many
v_call: TRBV24-1
j_call: TRBJ2-1
cdr3_length: 16

cdr3_aa: CAWMAMANEKLFF
cdr3_nt: TGTGCCTGGATGGCGATGGCTAATGAAAAACTGTTTTTT
d_call: .
clone_size: many
v_call: TRBV30
j_call: TRBJ1-4
cdr3_length: 13

cdr3_aa: CSGTSGTDTQYF
cdr3_nt: TGCAGCGGTACTAGCGGAACAGATACGCAGTATTTT
d_call: TRBD2
clone_size: .
v_call: TRBV29-1
j_call: TRBJ2-3
cdr3_length: 12

cdr3_aa: CASSRPGQGLRETQYF
cdr3_nt: TGTGCCAGCAGCCGACCAGGACAGGGTTTAAGGGAGACCCAGTACTTC
d_call: TRBD1
clone_size: many
v_call: TRBV5-6
j_call: TRBJ2-5
cdr3_length: 16

cdr3_aa: CATSDVSSYNEQFF
cdr3_nt: TGTGCCACCAGTGACGTTAGCTCCTACAATGAGCAGTTCTTC
d_call: .
clone_size: many
v_call: TRBV24-1
j_call: TRBJ2-1
cdr3_length: 14

cdr3_aa: CASSPGVTSGYYNEQFF
cdr3_nt: TGTGCCAGCAGTCCCGGGGTCACTAGCGGGTATTACAATGAGCAGTTCTTC
d_call: TRBD2
clone_size: many
v_call: TRBV12-3/TRBV12-4
j_call: TRBJ2-1
cdr3_length: 17

cdr3_aa: CSARSLAGGNNEQFF
cdr3_nt: TGCAGTGCTAGGTCGCTAGCGGGAGGGAACAATGAGCAGTTCTTC
d_call: TRBD2
clone_size: .
v_call: TRBV20-1
j_call: TRBJ2-1
cdr3_length: 15

cdr3_aa: CSHASGRRNEQFF
cdr3_nt: TGCAGCCACGCTAGCGGGAGGAGAAATGAGCAGTTCTTC
d_call: TRBD2
clone_size: many
v_call: TRBV29-1
j_call: TRBJ2-1
cdr3_length: 13

cdr3_aa: CASSLSGSGNTQYF
cdr3_nt: TGTGCCAGCAGCCTTAGCGGGAGCGGGAATACGCAGTATTTT
d_call: TRBD2
clone_size: many
v_call: TRBV12-3/TRBV12-4
j_call: TRBJ2-3
cdr3_length: 14

cdr3_aa: CASSQQLMGQGDGYTF
cdr3_nt: TGTGCCAGCAGCCAGCAACTAATGGGACAGGGGGATGGCTACACCTTC
d_call: TRBD1
clone_size: many
v_call: TRBV14
j_call: TRBJ1-2
cdr3_length: 16

cdr3_aa: CASSKGAGLPNEQFF
cdr3_nt: TGTGCCAGTAGTAAAGGAGCAGGGCTACCCAATGAGCAGTTCTTC
d_call: .
clone_size: few
v_call: TRBV19
j_call: TRBJ2-1
cdr3_length: 15

cdr3_aa: CASSLDSTSGTEQFF
cdr3_nt: TGTGCCAGCAGCTTAGACTCGACTAGCGGGACTGAGCAGTTCTTC
d_call: TRBD2
clone_size: many
v_call: TRBV11-2
j_call: TRBJ2-1
cdr3_length: 15

cdr3_aa: CASSPVFYEQYF
cdr3_nt: TGTGCCAGCAGCCCAGTATTCTACGAGCAGTACTTC
d_call: .
clone_size: many
v_call: TRBV7-9
j_call: TRBJ2-7
cdr3_length: 12

cdr3_aa: CASRGLAGSSYNEQFF
cdr3_nt: TGCGCCAGCAGGGGACTAGCGGGCAGCTCCTACAATGAGCAGTTCTTC
d_call: TRBD2
clone_size: many
v_call: TRBV10-2
j_call: TRBJ2-1
cdr3_length: 16

cdr3_aa: CAISAGTGIQETQYF
cdr3_nt: TGTGCCATCAGTGCGGGGACAGGGATCCAAGAGACCCAGTACTTC
d_call: TRBD1
clone_size: many
v_call: TRBV10-3
j_call: TRBJ2-5
cdr3_length: 15

cdr3_aa: CASSAGPSTDTQYF
cdr3_nt: TGTGCCAGCAGTGCCGGCCCGAGCACAGATACGCAGTATTTT
d_call: .
clone_size: many
v_call: TRBV28
j_call: TRBJ2-3
cdr3_length: 14

cdr3_aa: CASSSGGRVYTQYF
cdr3_nt: TGTGCCAGCAGTTCTGGGGGCCGGGTGTATACGCAGTATTTT
d_call: .
clone_size: few
v_call: TRBV27
j_call: TRBJ2-3
cdr3_length: 14

cdr3_aa: CASSLISGSAKNIQYF
cdr3_nt: TGTGCCAGCAGCTTAATTAGTGGGTCGGCCAAAAACATTCAGTACTTC
d_call: .
clone_size: .
v_call: TRBV5-8
j_call: TRBJ2-4
cdr3_length: 16

cdr3_aa: CASSYQTSGVPNSGANVLTF
cdr3_nt: TGTGCCAGCAGTTACCAGACTAGCGGGGTCCCGAACTCTGGGGCCAACGTCCTGACTTTC
d_call: TRBD2
clone_size: many
v_call: TRBV6-2/TRBV6-3
j_call: TRBJ2-6
cdr3_length: 20

cdr3_aa: CASSLTRWSTLNTEAFF
cdr3_nt: TGTGCCAGCAGCTTAACCCGGTGGAGTACCTTGAACACTGAAGCTTTCTTT
d_call: .
clone_size: many
v_call: TRBV7-3
j_call: TRBJ1-1
cdr3_length: 17